What follows is one T cell receptor beta chain and its context. Its antigen is as yet unknown. Sorted regulatory T cells were CD4-positive, CD25-high and CD127-low or negative. Measured with immunoSEQ multiplex PCR; TCRdb has only the in-frame clones, and not every one. The table includes 20,000 to 30,000 clones, about 90% detected once. The CDR3 totals 16 residues. Germline loops: CDR1 SNHLY, CDR2 FYNNEI. V dropped 6 bases and J dropped 4; count of bases not matched to a gene: 6. This sample stems from a study of B cell selection in AIRE deficiency. Study-level points and caveats: AIRE-deficient Tconv and Treg repertoires matched healthy donors in TCRBV, CDR3 length, diversity.

The sequence came from a human donor in good health. The V and J genes are TRBV2 and TRBJ2-2; 12 bases align to TRBD1. Sequencing used CD4+CD25+ Tregs sorted from PBMCs. The CDR3 loop is CASRGDRGRPTGELFF. CDR3 coding DNA: TGTGCCAGCAGGGGGGACAGGGGGCGACCCACCGGGGAGCTGTTTTTT.